The 8 T cell receptor beta chains listed next were all sequenced from one sample in a study of chemoradiotherapy in HPV16-positive cancers. The assay was immunoSEQ multiplex PCR, and TCRdb's table has in-frame clones only and misses some. The sample has over a thousand clones, about 80% seen once. The source material was tumor tissue, sampled from a patient who underwent chemoradiotherapy. The receptor source for this set is a human donor with HPV-associated anogenital cancer.

This clone occurred once. The chain has TRBV7-9 and TRBJ2-7, with 10 bases lining up with TRBD1. The CDR3 loop spans 14 amino acids. The germline V gene has CDR1 SEHNR and CDR2 FQNEAQ (reference sequence). J gave up 3 bases and V 4 bases, and 3 bases lay outside the gene matches. The CDR3 nucleotides are TGTGCCAGCAGCTCGGGACAGGGGATCTACGAGCAGTACTTC. Translated: CASSSGQGIYEQYF.

The V call is TRBV7-2, the J call TRBJ1-5, with D perhaps TRBD1 (5 bases). The CDR3 length is 13 residues. Germline V CDR1 and CDR2: SGHTA, FQGNSA. V dropped 5 bases and J dropped 5 bases, with 10 bases sitting between them. The CDR3, as DNA: TGTGCCAGCAGCCGGGGCAGTTATCAGCCCCAGCATTTT. Translation gives CASSRGSYQPQHF. Variable domain in full (rest from reference TRBV7-2 and TRBJ1-5): GAGVSQSPSNKVTEKGKDVELRCDPISGHTALYWYRQSLGQGLEFLIYFQGNSAPDKSGLPSDRFSAERTGGSVSTLTIQRTQQEDSAVYLCASSRGSYQPQHFGDGTRLSIL.

Only a few counts were recorded for this clone. The rearrangement uses TRBV4-1 and TRBJ1-1; no clear D gene. Trimming took 3 bases from V and 0 from J, leaving 14 bases between them. Germline V lookup: CDR1 MGHRA, CDR2 YSYEKL. This CDR3 contains 16 residues. CDR3 nucleotides: TGCGCCAGCAGCCAGAAGTGGGCCAGAATGAACACTGAAGCTTTCTTT. Its translation: CASSQKWARMNTEAFF.

This sequence joins TRBV19 and TRBJ1-1; weak D call: TRBD1 (5 bases). There are 17 residues in the CDR3. Germline loops: CDR1 LNHDA, CDR2 SQIVND (reference sequence). V lost 2 bases and J 0 bases, leaving 16 bases between the germline ends. CDR3 sequence: CASSILSGGGMNTEAFF. The DNA of the CDR3 is TGTGCCAGTAGTATACTATCGGGCGGGGGGATGAACACTGAAGCTTTCTTT.

V and J are TRBV18 and TRBJ1-1; maybe TRBD1 (6 bases). CDR1 and CDR2 (germline): KGHSH, LQKENI. This CDR3 comprises 13 residues. V lost 4 bases, J lost 1 base, and 7 bases lay in between. CDR3 bases: TGTGCCAGCTCACTGGACAGGAACACTGAAGCTTTCTTT. It yields the protein CASSLDRNTEAFF.

CDR3 DNA sequence: TGCGCCAGCAGCCATAATGCCGGCACTAGAGAGCCCCAGCATTTT. As protein: CASSHNAGTREPQHF. V is TRBV4-1 and J is TRBJ1-5; no clear D gene. This CDR3 contains 15 residues. Between the trimmed V and J ends, which lost 3 bases and 8 bases, there was a span of 17 bases. In germline, CDR1 is MGHRA, CDR2 YSYEKL.

The rearrangement uses TRBV7-8 and TRBJ2-1; tentatively, D is TRBD1 or TRBD2 (5 bases each). From germline, CDR1 is SGHVS and CDR2 FQNEAQ. The V and J ends lost 6 bases and 4 bases respectively, with 16 bases between them. The CDR3 spans 15 residues. The CDR3 DNA follows: TGTGCCAGCAGTAACCTTGGGGGAATATACAATGAGCAGTTCTTC. Translating gives CASSNLGGIYNEQFF.

This rearrangement joins TRBV29-1 to TRBJ1-2, with 9 nucleotides matching TRBD1. The CDR3 runs 16 residues. CDR1 and CDR2 (germline): SQVTM, ANQGSEA. V lost 4 bases to trimming and J lost 0 bases; unmatched junction nucleotides: 9. The CDR3 DNA reads TGCAGCGTTGTCCTCAACGACAGGGGGACTAACTATGGCTACACCTTC. Amino acids: CSVVLNDRGTNYGYTF.